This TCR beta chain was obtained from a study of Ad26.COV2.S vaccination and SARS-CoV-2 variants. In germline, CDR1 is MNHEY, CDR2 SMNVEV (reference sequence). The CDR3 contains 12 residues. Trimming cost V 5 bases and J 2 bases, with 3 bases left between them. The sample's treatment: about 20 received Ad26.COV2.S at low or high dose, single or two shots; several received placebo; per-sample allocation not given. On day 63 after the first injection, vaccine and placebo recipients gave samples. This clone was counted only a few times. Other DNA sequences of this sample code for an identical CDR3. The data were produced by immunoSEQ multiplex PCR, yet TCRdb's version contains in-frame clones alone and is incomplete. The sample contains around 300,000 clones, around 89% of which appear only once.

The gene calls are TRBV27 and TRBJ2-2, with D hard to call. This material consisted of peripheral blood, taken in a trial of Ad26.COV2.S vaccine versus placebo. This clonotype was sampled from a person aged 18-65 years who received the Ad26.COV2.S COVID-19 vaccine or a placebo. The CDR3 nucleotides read TGTGCCAGCAGTAGAAACACCGGGGAGCTGTTTTTT. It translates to CASSRNTGELFF.